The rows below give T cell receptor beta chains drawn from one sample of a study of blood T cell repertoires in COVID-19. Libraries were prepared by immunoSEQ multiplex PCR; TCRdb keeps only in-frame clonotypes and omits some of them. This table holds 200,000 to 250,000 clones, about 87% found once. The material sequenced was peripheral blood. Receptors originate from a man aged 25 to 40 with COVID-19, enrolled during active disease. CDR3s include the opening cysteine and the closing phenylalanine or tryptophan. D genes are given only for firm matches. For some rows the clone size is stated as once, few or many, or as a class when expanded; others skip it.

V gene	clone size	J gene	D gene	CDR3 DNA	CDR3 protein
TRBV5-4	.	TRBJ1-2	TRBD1	TGTGCCAGCAGCTCGTCCCGGGACAGGGGGCCTGGCTACACCTTC	CASSSSRDRGPGYTF
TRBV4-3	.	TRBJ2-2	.	TGCGCCAGCAGCCATTTGAGGAGTTCAACCGGGGAGCTGTTTTTT	CASSHLRSSTGELFF
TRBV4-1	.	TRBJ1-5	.	TGCGCCAGCAGAGGGACACCAGATCAGCCCCAGCATTTT	CASRGTPDQPQHF
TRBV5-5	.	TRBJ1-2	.	TGTGCCAGCAGCTTGGCCCCCACAGTCGAGTCTTCGGAAACCTTC	CASSLAPTVESSETF
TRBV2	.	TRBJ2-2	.	TGTGCCAGCTCTCGATCAGGGGATTCGAACACCGGGGAGCTGTTTTTT	CASSRSGDSNTGELFF
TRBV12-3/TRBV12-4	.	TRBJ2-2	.	TGTGCCAGCAGTCAGGGGTACACCGGGGAGCTGTTTTTT	CASSQGYTGELFF
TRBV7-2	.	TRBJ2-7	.	TGTGCCAGCAGCGCGGGACAGCGACGTTACGAGCAGTACTTC	CASSAGQRRYEQYF
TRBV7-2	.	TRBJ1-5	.	TGTGCCAGCAGCTTACTGAGGCAGCCCCAGCATTTT	CASSLLRQPQHF
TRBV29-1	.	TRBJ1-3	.	TGCAGCGTTAGGACAGACGGAAACACCATATATTTT	CSVRTDGNTIYF
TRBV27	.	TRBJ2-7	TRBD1	TGTGCCAGCAGATCGACGTTAGGACAGGGTCGGTTTCGCGAGCAGTACTTC	CASRSTLGQGRFREQYF
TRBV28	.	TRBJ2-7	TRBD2	TGTGCCAGCAGTTTATCTGCTAGCGGGTCCCACGAGCAGTACTTC	CASSLSASGSHEQYF
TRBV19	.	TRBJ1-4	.	TGTGCCAGTAGTATTTGGCAGGGGAATGAAAAACTGTTTTTT	CASSIWQGNEKLFF
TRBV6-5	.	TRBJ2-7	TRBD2	TGTGCCAGCAGTTACTCGGGACTAGCGGGAGTCTACGAGCAGTACTTC	CASSYSGLAGVYEQYF
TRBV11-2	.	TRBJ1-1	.	TGTGCCAGCAGCTCCGGCCGAACAGGGAGTCGCCTGAACACTGAAGCTTTCTTT	CASSSGRTGSRLNTEAFF
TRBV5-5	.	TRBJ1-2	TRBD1	TGTGCCAGCAGCTTTATCCCAGGTCAGGGGGAGGACTATGGCTACACCTTC	CASSFIPGQGEDYGYTF
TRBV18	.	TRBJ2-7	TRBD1	TGTGCCAGCTCACCGGGACAGGGGGCAAGGGAGCAGTACTTC	CASSPGQGAREQYF
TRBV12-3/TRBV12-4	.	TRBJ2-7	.	TGTGCCAGCAGTTTGGTGGAGAAGTACTTC	CASSLVEKYF
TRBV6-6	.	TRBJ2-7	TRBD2	TGTGCCAGCAGTTACTCGCCTAGCGGGACCAACGAGCAGTACTTC	CASSYSPSGTNEQYF
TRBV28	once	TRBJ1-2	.	TGTGCCAGTAACTTACAGTCTTCTGGGGGCTACACCTTC	CASNLQSSGGYTF
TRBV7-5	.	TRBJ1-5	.	TGTGCCAGAAGCTTAGAGGGGCAGCCCCAGCATTTT	CARSLEGQPQHF
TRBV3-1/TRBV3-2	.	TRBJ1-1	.	TGTGCCAGCAGCGAAAGGGAGCACACTGAAGCTTTCTTT	CASSEREHTEAFF